Listed here are 6 T cell receptor beta chains from one sample, sequenced in a study of blood T cell repertoires in COVID-19. The assay was immunoSEQ multiplex PCR, and TCRdb's table has in-frame clones only and misses some. Found here are 95,000 to 150,000 clones, 65% to 85% of them singletons; the top ten hold about 5.4%. The sample consisted of peripheral blood. The receptors were gathered from an elderly man with active or convalescent COVID-19.

The chain carries TRBV2 and TRBJ2-7, with D perhaps TRBD2 (7 bases). CDR1 and CDR2 (germline): SNHLY, FYNNEI. This CDR3 contains 13 residues. V dropped 7 bases and J dropped 2 bases, with 12 bases sitting between them. In DNA, the CDR3 is TGTGCCAGCAAGGCGGGGGCGGCCTACGAGCAGTACTTC. Translated: CASKAGAAYEQYF.

This clone came up a few times. V gene TRBV5-1 combines with J gene TRBJ2-5; 8 bases align to TRBD1. From germline, CDR1 is SGHRS and CDR2 YFSETQ. Trimming at V came to 4 bases and at J to 4 bases, leaving 9 bases not matched to a gene. The CDR3 loop spans 15 amino acids. The CDR3 spells CASSVTGVRGETQYF. CDR3 nucleotide sequence: TGCGCCAGCAGCGTGACAGGGGTTCGAGGAGAGACCCAGTACTTC.

The chain has TRBV19 and TRBJ1-1; D is possibly TRBD1 (5 bases). Per germline, CDR1 LNHDA and CDR2 SQIVND (reference sequence). This CDR3 contains 13 residues. The V and J ends lost 2 bases and 4 bases respectively, with 8 bases between them. The CDR3 loop reads CASSIRGGTEAFF. In nucleotides, the CDR3 is TGTGCCAGTAGTATAAGGGGAGGCACTGAAGCTTTCTTT. The variable domain in full, with the rest retrieved from reference TRBV19 and TRBJ1-1, is DGGITQSPKYLFRKEGQNVTLSCEQNLNHDAMYWYRQDPGQGLRLIYYSQIVNDFQKGDIAEGYSVSREKKESFPLTVTSAQKNPTAFYLCASSIRGGTEAFFGQGTRLTVV.

The chain joins TRBV7-2 to TRBJ1-2; 12 bases align to TRBD1. V trimming: 5 bases; J trimming: 8 bases; junction bases outside the gene matches: 6. The CDR3 totals 14 residues. Germline V gives CDR1 SGHTA, CDR2 FQGNSA. The CDR3 coding sequence is TGTGCCAGCAGCCTCCGGGACAGGGGGCAGGGCTACACCTTC. Encoded protein: CASSLRDRGQGYTF.

The chain is built from TRBV4-2 and TRBJ2-5, with D uncertain. The germline CDR1 and CDR2 sequences are LGHNA and YNFKEQ. V shed 0 bases and J shed 4 bases, with 12 bases lying between them. This CDR3 comprises 15 residues. Here the CDR3 reads CASSQDLTVTETQYF. CDR3 DNA: TGTGCCAGCAGCCAAGATTTAACAGTTACAGAGACCCAGTACTTC.

Only one count was recorded for this clone. Here the CDR3 reads CASSRDSGSYGYTF. Written as DNA, the CDR3 is TGTGCCAGCAGCAGGGACAGTGGATCCTATGGCTACACCTTC. The genes are TRBV6-2 or TRBV6-3 and TRBJ1-2; 7 bases are a match to TRBD1. The germline gives CDR1 MNHEY, CDR2 SVGEGT. CDR3 length: 14 residues. V shed 6 bases, J shed 4 bases, and the junction held 8 bases outside the gene matches.